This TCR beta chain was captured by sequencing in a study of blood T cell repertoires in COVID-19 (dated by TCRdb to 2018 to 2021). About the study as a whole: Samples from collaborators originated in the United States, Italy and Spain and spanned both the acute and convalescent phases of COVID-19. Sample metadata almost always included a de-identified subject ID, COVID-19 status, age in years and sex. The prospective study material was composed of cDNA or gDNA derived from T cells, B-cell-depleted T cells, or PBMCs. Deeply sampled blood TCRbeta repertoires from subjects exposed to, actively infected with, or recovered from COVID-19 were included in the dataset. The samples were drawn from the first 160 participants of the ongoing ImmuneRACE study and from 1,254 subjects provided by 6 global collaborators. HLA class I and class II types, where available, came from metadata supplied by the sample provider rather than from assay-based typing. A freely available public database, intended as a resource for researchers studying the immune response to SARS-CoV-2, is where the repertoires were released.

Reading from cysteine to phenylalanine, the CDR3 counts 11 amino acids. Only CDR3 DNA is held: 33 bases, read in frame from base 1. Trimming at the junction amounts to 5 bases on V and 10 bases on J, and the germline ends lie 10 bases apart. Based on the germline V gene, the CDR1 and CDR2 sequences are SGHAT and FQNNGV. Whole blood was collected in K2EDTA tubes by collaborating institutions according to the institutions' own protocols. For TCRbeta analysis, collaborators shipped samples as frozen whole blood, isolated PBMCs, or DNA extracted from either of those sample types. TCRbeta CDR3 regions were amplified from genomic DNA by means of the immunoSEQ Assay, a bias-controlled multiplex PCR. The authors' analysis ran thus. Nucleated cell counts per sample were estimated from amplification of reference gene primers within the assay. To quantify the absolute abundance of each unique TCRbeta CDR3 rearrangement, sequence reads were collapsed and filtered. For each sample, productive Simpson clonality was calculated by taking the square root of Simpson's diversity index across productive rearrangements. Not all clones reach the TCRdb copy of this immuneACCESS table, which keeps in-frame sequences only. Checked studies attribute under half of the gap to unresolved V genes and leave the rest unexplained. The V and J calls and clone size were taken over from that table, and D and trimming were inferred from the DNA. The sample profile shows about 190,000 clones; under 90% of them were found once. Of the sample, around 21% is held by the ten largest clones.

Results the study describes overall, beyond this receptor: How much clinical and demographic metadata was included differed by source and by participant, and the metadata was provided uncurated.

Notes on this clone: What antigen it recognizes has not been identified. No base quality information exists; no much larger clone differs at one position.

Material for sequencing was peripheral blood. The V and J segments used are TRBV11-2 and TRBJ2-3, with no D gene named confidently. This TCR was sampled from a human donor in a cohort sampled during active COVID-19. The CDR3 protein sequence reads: CASSPATSQYF. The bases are TGTGCCAGCAGCCCTGCGACTTCGCAGTATTTT.